Listed here are 24 T cell receptor beta chains from one sample, sequenced in a study of a mutant IDH1 vaccine in newly diagnosed glioma. For these TCRs, the target antigens are not known. Profiled with immunoSEQ multiplex PCR; TCRdb holds only in-frame clones, not every one. The sample has over 20,000 clones, around 79% seen once. The time point is: week 11, during vaccination. Every single dose of the vaccine, 300 ug of mutant IDH1 20-mer peptide, came with topical imiquimod. Sample: PBMCs, taken from a glioma patient whose treatment included an IDH1 peptide vaccine. These receptors were collected from a man aged 35 to 55 with glioma.

This chain links TRBV7-9 with TRBJ2-5; 10 positions match TRBD2. Germline V gives CDR1 SEHNR, CDR2 FQNEAQ (reference sequence). The CDR3 spans 16 residues. After removal of 1 base from V and 2 bases from J, the junction contained 4 bases not matched to a gene. CDR3 amino acids: CASSLVPSGRQETQYF. CDR3 coding DNA: TGTGCCAGCAGCTTAGTTCCTAGCGGGAGACAAGAGACCCAGTACTTC.

V and J are TRBV5-1 and TRBJ2-5, with unresolved D. Germline-derived CDR1 and CDR2 are SGHRS and YFSETQ. The V end was cut by 0 bases, the J end by 0 bases, with 9 bases between. CDR3 length: 15 amino acids. In nucleotides, the CDR3 is TGCGCCAGCAGCTTGGACGACTCAAACCAAGAGACCCAGTACTTC. It yields the protein CASSLDDSNQETQYF.

This clone was recorded a few times. The chain combines TRBV7-2 with TRBJ1-3; weak D call: TRBD1 (5 bases). The V end lost 1 base, the J end lost 0 bases, and 10 bases lay between the germline ends. The CDR3 totals 16 residues. Germline values: CDR1 SGHTA, CDR2 FQGNSA. CDR3 nucleotide sequence: TGTGCCAGCAGCTTAGTGGGACGCCGCTCTGGAAACACCATATATTTT. Its translation: CASSLVGRRSGNTIYF.

V gene TRBV5-5 combines with J gene TRBJ1-1; D is perhaps TRBD1 (5 bases). Germline V gene data show CDR1 as SGHKS and CDR2 as YYEKEE (reference sequence). V was pared by 5 bases and J by 7 bases, with 15 bases between. There are 13 residues in the CDR3. The CDR3 reads CASSSGGTGEAFF. The CDR3 bases are TGTGCCAGCAGTTCTGGGGGAACAGGTGAAGCTTTCTTT.

This clone was counted only a few times. The rearrangement joins TRBV4-1 to TRBJ1-5; D gene ambiguous. V was cut by 11 bases and J by 2 bases, with 13 bases left in between. The CDR3 covers 13 residues. The germline gives CDR1 MGHRA, CDR2 YSYEKL. CDR3 amino acids: CAVGRDGNQPQHF. CDR3 bases: TGCGCCGTCGGTAGGGATGGCAATCAGCCCCAGCATTTT.

The genes are TRBV19 and TRBJ2-6; 8 nucleotides match TRBD1. CDR3 length: 19 residues. V was pared by 5 bases and J by 4 bases, with 16 bases of the junction left unmatched. Germline V lookup: CDR1 LNHDA, CDR2 SQIVND (reference sequence). CDR3 nucleotide sequence: TGTGCCAGTAGTCCGATCTCGGGACAGGCCGTGCTCGGGGCCAACGTCCTGACTTTC. Amino acids: CASSPISGQAVLGANVLTF. Variable domain in full (rest from reference TRBV19 and TRBJ2-6): DGGITQSPKYLFRKEGQNVTLSCEQNLNHDAMYWYRQDPGQGLRLIYYSQIVNDFQKGDIAEGYSVSREKKESFPLTVTSAQKNPTAFYLCASSPISGQAVLGANVLTFGAGSRLTVL.

V usage is TRBV6-6 and J usage is TRBJ2-1, with 8 bases fitting TRBD1. From germline, CDR1 is MNHNY and CDR2 SVGAGI (reference sequence). V shed 6 bases, J shed 3 bases, and the junction held 7 bases outside the gene matches. This CDR3 is 15 amino acids long. The CDR3 sequence: CASSSPGGFYNEQFF. The CDR3 DNA reads as TGTGCCAGCAGCTCCCCAGGGGGCTTCTACAATGAGCAGTTCTTC.

The V gene is TRBV6-5, the J gene TRBJ1-2; no reliable D call. CDR3 length: 14 amino acids. V shed 6 bases and J shed 8 bases, with 19 bases lying between them. Per germline, CDR1 MNHEY and CDR2 SVGAGI. Here the CDR3 reads CASSPGPGTGGYTF. Written as DNA, the CDR3 is TGTGCCAGCAGCCCCGGGCCAGGAACTGGCGGCTACACCTTC.

The J gene is TRBJ2-3, the V gene TRBV2; D is perhaps TRBD1 or TRBD2 (5 bases each). CDR1 is SNHLY, CDR2 FYNNEI, per germline. Between the trimmed V and J ends, which lost 4 bases and 8 bases, there was a span of 13 bases. The length of the CDR3 is 13 residues. The CDR3 DNA follows: TGTGCCAGCAGTGTGGGGCTTGGGGGTACGCAGTATTTT. This encodes CASSVGLGGTQYF.

This chain joins TRBV11-2 and TRBJ2-2; D is unresolved. The CDR3 contains 11 residues. CDR1 and CDR2 (germline): SGHAT, FQNNGV. Trimming pared 4 bases from V and 8 bases from J, leaving 5 bases between. The CDR3 bases are TGTGCCAGCAGCTACGGAGGGGAGCTGTTTTTT. This codes for CASSYGGELFF.

The V call is TRBV6-1, the J call TRBJ2-7; TRBD2 aligns across 13 bases. The V gene's germline CDR1 is MNHNS and CDR2 SASEGT. CDR3 length: 14 residues. V gave up 7 bases and J gave up 5 bases; unmatched junction bases: 5. CDR3 DNA: TGTGCCAGCATTAGGACTAGCGGGAGCCACGAGCAGTACTTC. Translated, it gives CASIRTSGSHEQYF.

In DNA form, the CDR3 reads TGTGCCAGCAGCTTGGCGGAGGGAGCCCAGTTCTTC. This translates into CASSLAEGAQFF. This chain uses TRBV5-4 with TRBJ2-1, with TRBD2 as a possible D gene (6 bases). V shed 0 bases and J shed 13 bases, with 11 bases lying between them. Germline V gene lookup returns CDR1 SGHNT and CDR2 YYREEE (reference sequence). The CDR3 length is 12 residues. Supplemented by reference TRBV5-4 and TRBJ2-1, the full variable domain reads ETGVTQSPTHLIKTRGQQVTLRCSSQSGHNTVSWYQQALGQGPQFIFQYYREEENGRGNFPPRFSGLQFPNYSSELNVNALELDDSALYLCASSLAEGAQFFGPGTRLTVL.

The chain links TRBV6-4 to TRBJ1-1; a weak D match, TRBD1 (5 bases). The CDR3 consists of 15 residues. V lost 6 bases and J lost 4, with 18 bases in between. CDR1 is MRHNA and CDR2 is SNTAGT in the germline V gene. As DNA, the CDR3 is TGTGCCAGCAGCGCTGCCCGGGGGTTGGCCACTGAAGCTTTCTTT. It translates to CASSAARGLATEAFF.

This chain links TRBV19 with TRBJ2-2, with D unresolved. CDR1 and CDR2 (germline): LNHDA, SQIVND (reference sequence). V was cut by 7 bases and J by 3 bases, with 12 bases left in between. The CDR3 runs 14 residues. The CDR3 is CASIKPGDTGELFF. DNA of the CDR3: TGTGCCAGTATAAAGCCAGGTGACACCGGGGAGCTGTTTTTT.

The J gene is TRBJ1-5, the V gene TRBV2; TRBD1 matches at 7 bases. The junction had 5 bases not matched to a gene; V was cut back by 3 bases and J by 6 bases. CDR3 length: 14 residues. Germline values: CDR1 SNHLY, CDR2 FYNNEI. The CDR3 DNA sequence: TGTGCCAGCAGTGAGGAAGGGGGCGGTCAGCCCCAGCATTTT. This gives the protein CASSEEGGGQPQHF.

The rearrangement joins TRBV9 to TRBJ2-1; 7 nucleotides line up with TRBD2. This CDR3 spans 14 amino acids. Germline CDR1 SGDLS, CDR2 YYNGEE. V shed 4 bases and J 9 bases; nucleotides not matched to a gene: 10. For the CDR3, the DNA is TGTGCCAGCAGCATCGGACTAGGTCGGGTTGAGCAGTTCTTC. Encoded protein: CASSIGLGRVEQFF.

CDR3 DNA sequence: TGTGCCAGTAGTATAGAGAACACTGAAGCTTTCTTT. Residues: CASSIENTEAFF. J is TRBJ1-1 and V is TRBV19; D is undetermined. Trimming left V 0 bases short and J 1 base short, with 0 bases between. The germline gives CDR1 LNHDA, CDR2 SQIVND (reference sequence). This CDR3 region has 12 residues.

V is TRBV7-2 and J is TRBJ1-4; a weak D match, TRBD1 (6 bases). The CDR3 consists of 14 residues. The ends were cut back, 9 bases at V and 8 bases at J, with 19 bases in the middle. The germline CDR1 and CDR2 sequences are SGHTA and FQGNSA. CDR3 amino acids: CASSKPGAREKLFF. In DNA, the CDR3 is TGTGCCAGTAGTAAGCCAGGGGCTCGGGAAAAACTGTTTTTT.

This chain uses TRBV18 with TRBJ1-4; D gene unclear. This CDR3 region has 16 residues. Trimming left V 3 bases short and J 0 bases short, with 11 bases between. CDR1 and CDR2 (germline): KGHSH, LQKENI. The CDR3 DNA sequence: TGTGCCAGCTCACCCCCCGACGGTGCAACTAATGAAAAACTGTTTTTT. Its translation is CASSPPDGATNEKLFF.

CDR3 sequence (DNA): TGTGCCAGCTCGACAGGCCAGCCCCAGCATTTT. This sequence encodes CASSTGQPQHF. This chain joins TRBV6-1 and TRBJ1-5; D is possibly TRBD1 (6 bases). Per germline, CDR1 MNHNS and CDR2 SASEGT. The V end was cut by 8 bases, the J end by 7 bases, with 9 bases between. The CDR3 loop spans 11 amino acids.

About this clone: This CDR3 is also generated by other DNA sequences in the sample. V usage is TRBV12-5 and J usage is TRBJ2-7; D is unclear. The CDR3 consists of 13 residues. Trimming stripped 6 bases from V and 6 bases from J, with 15 bases between. Germline V gene lookup returns CDR1 LGHNT and CDR2 FRNRAP. CDR3 sequence reads: CASGPDSGSEQYV. The CDR3 DNA reads TGTGCTAGTGGACCGGATAGTGGCTCCGAGCAGTACGTC.

This clone was seen just once. The rearrangement joins TRBV4-3 to TRBJ2-3, with 14 positions matching TRBD2. Germline V CDR1 and CDR2: LGHNA, YSLEER. V shed 0 bases, J shed 7 bases, and the junction held 15 bases outside the gene matches. CDR3 length: 20 amino acids. The DNA for the CDR3 is TGCGCCAGCAGCCAAGATACCCCTCCCGGGACTAGCGGGAGAATCTATACGCAGTATTTT. Its protein product is CASSQDTPPGTSGRIYTQYF.

The V gene is TRBV5-5, the J gene TRBJ2-2; no reliable D call. The germline V gene encodes CDR1 SGHKS and CDR2 YYEKEE (reference sequence). V was trimmed by 2 bases and J by 1 base, leaving 18 bases between them. The CDR3 extends over 18 amino acids. The CDR3 bases are TGTGCCAGCAGCTTCCGTCTCCAGTTGGAATTGAACACCGGGGAGCTGTTTTTT. Amino acids: CASSFRLQLELNTGELFF.

The V gene is TRBV12-5, the J gene TRBJ2-3; D gene unclear. The V gene lost 1 base and the J gene lost 4 bases, with 6 bases spanning the gap. The CDR3 is 13 amino acids. Germline lookup yields CDR1 LGHNT and CDR2 FRNRAP. CDR3 amino acids: CASGLGLSDTQYF. CDR3 nucleotide sequence: TGTGCTAGTGGTTTGGGACTGTCAGATACGCAGTATTTT.